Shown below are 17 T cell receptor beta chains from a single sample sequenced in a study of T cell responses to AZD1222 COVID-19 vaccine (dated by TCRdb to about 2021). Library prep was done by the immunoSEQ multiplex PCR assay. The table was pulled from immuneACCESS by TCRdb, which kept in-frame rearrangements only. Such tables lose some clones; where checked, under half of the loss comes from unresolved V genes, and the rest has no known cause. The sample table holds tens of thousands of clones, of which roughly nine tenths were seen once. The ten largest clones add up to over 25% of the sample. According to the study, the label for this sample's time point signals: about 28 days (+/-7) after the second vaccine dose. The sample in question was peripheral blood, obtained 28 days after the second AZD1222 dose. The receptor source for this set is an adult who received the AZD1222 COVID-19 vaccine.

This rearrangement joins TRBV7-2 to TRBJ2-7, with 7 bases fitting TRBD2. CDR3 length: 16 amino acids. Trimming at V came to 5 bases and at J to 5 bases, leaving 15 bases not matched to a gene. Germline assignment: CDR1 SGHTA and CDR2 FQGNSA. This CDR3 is CASSGSGPRSIHEQYF. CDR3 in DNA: TGTGCCAGCAGCGGTAGCGGGCCGCGGTCCATCCACGAGCAGTACTTC.

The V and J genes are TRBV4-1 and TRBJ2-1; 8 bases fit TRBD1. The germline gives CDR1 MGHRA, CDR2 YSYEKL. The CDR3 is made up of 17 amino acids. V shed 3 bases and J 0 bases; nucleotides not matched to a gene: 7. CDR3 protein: CASSQRQGPSSYNEQFF. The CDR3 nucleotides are TGCGCCAGCAGCCAGAGACAGGGGCCAAGCTCCTACAATGAGCAGTTCTTC.

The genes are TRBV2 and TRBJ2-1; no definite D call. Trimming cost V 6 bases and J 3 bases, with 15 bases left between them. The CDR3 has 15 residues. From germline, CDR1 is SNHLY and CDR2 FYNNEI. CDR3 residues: CASRPMGNLYNEQFF. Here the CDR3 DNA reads TGTGCCAGCAGACCCATGGGCAACCTCTACAATGAGCAGTTCTTC. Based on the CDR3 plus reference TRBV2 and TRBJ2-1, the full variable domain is EPEVTQTPSHQVTQMGQEVILRCVPISNHLYFYWYRQILGQKVEFLVSFYNNEISEKSEIFDDQFSVERPDGSNFTLKIRSTKLEDSAMYFCASRPMGNLYNEQFFGPGTRLTVL.

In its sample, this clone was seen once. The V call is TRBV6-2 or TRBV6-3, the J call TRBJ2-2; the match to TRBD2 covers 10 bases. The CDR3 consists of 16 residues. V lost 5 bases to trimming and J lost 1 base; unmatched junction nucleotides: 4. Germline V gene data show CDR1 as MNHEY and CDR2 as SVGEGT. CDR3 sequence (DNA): TGTGCCAGCAGTCCCCGACTAGCGGGGAACACCGGGGAGCTGTTTTTT. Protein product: CASSPRLAGNTGELFF.

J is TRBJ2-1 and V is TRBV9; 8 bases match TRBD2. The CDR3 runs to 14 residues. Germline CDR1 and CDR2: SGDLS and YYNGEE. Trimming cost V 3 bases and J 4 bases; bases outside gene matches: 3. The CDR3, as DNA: TGTGCCAGCAGCGAGACTAGCGAGTACAATGAGCAGTTCTTC. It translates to CASSETSEYNEQFF.

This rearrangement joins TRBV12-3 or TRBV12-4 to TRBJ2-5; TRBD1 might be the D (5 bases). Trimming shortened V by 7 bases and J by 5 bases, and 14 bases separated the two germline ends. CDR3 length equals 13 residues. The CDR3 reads CASTGATQETQYF. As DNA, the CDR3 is TGTGCCAGCACTGGGGCTACCCAGGAGACCCAGTACTTC.

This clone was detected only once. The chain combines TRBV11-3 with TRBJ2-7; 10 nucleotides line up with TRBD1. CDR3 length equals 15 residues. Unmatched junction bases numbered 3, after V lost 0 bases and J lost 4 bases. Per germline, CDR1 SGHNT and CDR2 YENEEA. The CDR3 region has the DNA TGTGCCAGCAGCTTAGAAGGGACAGGGGCTTACGAGCAGTACTTC. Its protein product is CASSLEGTGAYEQYF. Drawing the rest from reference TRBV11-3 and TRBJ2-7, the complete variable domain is EAGVVQSPRYKIIEKKQPVAFWCNPISGHNTLYWYLQNLGQGPELLIRYENEEAVDDSQLPKDRFSAERLKGVDSTLKIQPAELGDSAVYLCASSLEGTGAYEQYFGPGTRLTVT.

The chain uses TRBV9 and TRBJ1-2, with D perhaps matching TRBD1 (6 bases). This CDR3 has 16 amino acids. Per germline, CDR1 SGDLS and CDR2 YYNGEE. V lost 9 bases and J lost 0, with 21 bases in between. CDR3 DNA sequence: TGTGCCAACTCGGGACACCGACTTTACCCTAACTATGGCTACACCTTC. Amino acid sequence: CANSGHRLYPNYGYTF. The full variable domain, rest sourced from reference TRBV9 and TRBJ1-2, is DSGVTQTPKHLITATGQRVTLRCSPRSGDLSVYWYQQSLDQGLQFLIQYYNGEERAKGNILERFSAQQFPDLHSELNLSSLELGDSALYFCANSGHRLYPNYGYTFGSGTRLTVV.

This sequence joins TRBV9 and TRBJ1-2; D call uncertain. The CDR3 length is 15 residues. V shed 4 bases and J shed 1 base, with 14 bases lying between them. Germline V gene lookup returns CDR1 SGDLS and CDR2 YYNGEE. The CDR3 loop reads CASSPGSPLNYGYTF. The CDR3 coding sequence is TGTGCCAGCAGCCCGGGGAGTCCTCTTAACTATGGCTACACCTTC.

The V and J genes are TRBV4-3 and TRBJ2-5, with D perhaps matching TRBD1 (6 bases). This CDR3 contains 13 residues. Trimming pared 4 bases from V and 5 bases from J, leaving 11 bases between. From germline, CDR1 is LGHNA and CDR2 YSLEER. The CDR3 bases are TGCGCCAGCAGCCTCGACAGGAGGGAGACCCAGTACTTC. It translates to CASSLDRRETQYF.

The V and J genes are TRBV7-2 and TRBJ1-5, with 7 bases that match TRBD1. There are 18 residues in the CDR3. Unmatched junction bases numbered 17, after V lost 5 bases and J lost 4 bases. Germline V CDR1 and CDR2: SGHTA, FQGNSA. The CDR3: CASSTPNLKRGRNQPQHF. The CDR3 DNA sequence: TGTGCCAGCAGCACCCCGAACCTTAAAAGGGGGCGTAATCAGCCCCAGCATTTT.

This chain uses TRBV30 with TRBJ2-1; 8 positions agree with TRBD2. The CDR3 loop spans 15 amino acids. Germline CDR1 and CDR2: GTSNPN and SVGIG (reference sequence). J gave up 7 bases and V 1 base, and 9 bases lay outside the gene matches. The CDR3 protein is CAWSDKRGGGNEQFF. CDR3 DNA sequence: TGTGCCTGGAGTGATAAGCGGGGCGGGGGGAATGAGCAGTTCTTC.

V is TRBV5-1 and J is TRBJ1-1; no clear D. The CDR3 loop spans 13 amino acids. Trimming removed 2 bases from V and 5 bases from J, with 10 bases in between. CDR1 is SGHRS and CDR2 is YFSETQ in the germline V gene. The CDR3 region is CASSLGSGTEAFF. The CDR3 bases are TGCGCCAGCAGCTTAGGGTCGGGGACTGAAGCTTTCTTT. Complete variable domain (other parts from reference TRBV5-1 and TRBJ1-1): KAGVTQTPRYLIKTRGQQVTLSCSPISGHRSVSWYQQTPGQGLQFLFEYFSETQRNKGNFPGRFSGRQFSNSRSEMNVSTLELGDSALYLCASSLGSGTEAFFGQGTRLTVV.

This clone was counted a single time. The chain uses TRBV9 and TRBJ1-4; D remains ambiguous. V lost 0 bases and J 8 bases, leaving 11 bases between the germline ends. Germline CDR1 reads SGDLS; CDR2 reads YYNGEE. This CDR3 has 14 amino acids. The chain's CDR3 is CASSVGAVGEKLFF. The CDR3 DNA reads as TGTGCCAGCAGCGTAGGAGCGGTTGGGGAAAAACTGTTTTTT.

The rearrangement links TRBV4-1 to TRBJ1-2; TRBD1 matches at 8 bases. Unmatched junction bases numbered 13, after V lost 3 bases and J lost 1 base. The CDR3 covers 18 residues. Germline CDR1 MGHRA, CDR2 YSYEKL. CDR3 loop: CASSHETGEVLLNYGYTF. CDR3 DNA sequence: TGCGCCAGCAGCCACGAGACAGGGGAAGTGCTTCTTAACTATGGCTACACCTTC.

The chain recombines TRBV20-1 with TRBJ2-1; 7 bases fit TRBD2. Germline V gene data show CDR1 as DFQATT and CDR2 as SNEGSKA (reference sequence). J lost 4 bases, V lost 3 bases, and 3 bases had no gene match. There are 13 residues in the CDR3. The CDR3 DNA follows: TGCAGTGCTAGTGGGCGGGGGTACAATGAGCAGTTCTTC. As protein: CSASGRGYNEQFF.

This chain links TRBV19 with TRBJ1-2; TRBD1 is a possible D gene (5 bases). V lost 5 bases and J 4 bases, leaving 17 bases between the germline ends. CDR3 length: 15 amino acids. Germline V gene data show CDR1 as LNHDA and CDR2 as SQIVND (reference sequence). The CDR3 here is CASSRGSQEFYGYTF. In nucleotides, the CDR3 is TGTGCCAGTAGTCGGGGCAGCCAGGAGTTCTATGGCTACACCTTC.